One sample yielded the 20 T cell receptor beta chains listed below, sequenced in a study of blood T cell repertoires in COVID-19. Generated by immunoSEQ multiplex PCR, the TCRdb table keeps only in-frame clones and is missing some. The table shows 220,000 or so clones, with more than 80% occurring only once. The sequenced sample was PBMCs or T cells enriched from blood (not recorded which). These receptors all come from a man over 45 who had been exposed to COVID-19.

This sequence joins TRBV28 and TRBJ2-3, with a possible D match to TRBD1 (5 bases). V was clipped by 3 bases and J by 0 bases, with 10 bases between them. Germline values: CDR1 MDHEN, CDR2 SYDVKM. This CDR3 region has 15 residues. CDR3: CASSFLGPSTDTQYF. The CDR3 bases are TGTGCCAGCAGTTTTTTGGGGCCAAGCACAGATACGCAGTATTTT.

This chain links TRBV7-9 with TRBJ2-2; D uncertain. This CDR3 is built from 12 residues. V lost 3 bases and J lost 6, with 5 bases in between. CDR1 and CDR2 from the germline V gene are SEHNR and FQNEAQ (reference sequence). The DNA of the CDR3 is TGTGCCAGCAGCTTCGGTTCCGGGGAGCTGTTTTTT. Amino acids: CASSFGSGELFF.

The V call is TRBV5-6, the J call TRBJ1-1; no firm D call. Germline loops: CDR1 SGHDT, CDR2 YYEEEE. Trimming took 4 bases from V and 2 from J, leaving 12 bases between them. CDR3 length: 14 residues. The CDR3 loop is CASSTRFTNTEAFF. CDR3 bases: TGTGCCAGCAGCACCCGGTTTACTAACACTGAAGCTTTCTTT.

V usage is TRBV3-1 (or the pseudogene TRBV3-2) and J usage is TRBJ1-2, with 7 bases fitting TRBD1. The ends lost 4 bases at V and 2 bases at J; junction bases unmatched: 1. The CDR3 covers 13 residues. The V gene's germline CDR1 is LGHDT and CDR2 YNNKEL (reference sequence). Here the CDR3 reads CASSPDRNYGYTF. In nucleotides, the CDR3 is TGTGCCAGCAGCCCGGACAGGAACTATGGCTACACCTTC.

The chain employs TRBV2 and TRBJ2-1, with 7 nucleotides matching TRBD1. Germline-derived CDR1 and CDR2 are SNHLY and FYNNEI. The CDR3 runs 17 residues. V lost 4 bases and J lost 5; bases outside the gene matches: 14. CDR3 bases: TGTGCCAGCAGTGTCCAAGTCGACAGGGTGGCGGACAATGAGCAGTTCTTC. Encoded protein: CASSVQVDRVADNEQFF. The full variable domain, with the rest looked up from reference TRBV2 and TRBJ2-1, is EPEVTQTPSHQVTQMGQEVILRCVPISNHLYFYWYRQILGQKVEFLVSFYNNEISEKSEIFDDQFSVERPDGSNFTLKIRSTKLEDSAMYFCASSVQVDRVADNEQFFGPGTRLTVL.

The rearrangement links TRBV29-1 to TRBJ2-1, with 7 positions matching TRBD2. Germline trimming cut 3 bases from V and 5 bases from J; bases unmatched to any gene: 4. The CDR3 covers 13 residues. Germline-derived CDR1 and CDR2 are SQVTM and ANQGSEA. The DNA of the CDR3 is TGCAGCGTTGACGGGAGGCGGAACAATGAGCAGTTCTTC. Its protein product is CSVDGRRNNEQFF.

The chain has TRBV7-8 and TRBJ2-2; D is possibly TRBD1 (5 bases). Trimming pared 1 base from V and 2 bases from J, leaving 17 bases between. This CDR3 is 18 amino acids long. Germline V lookup: CDR1 SGHVS, CDR2 FQNEAQ. The CDR3 DNA sequence: TGTGCCAGCAGCTTAGTAGTGGGGCTGACAGCTAACACCGGGGAGCTGTTTTTT. It translates to CASSLVVGLTANTGELFF.

The count of this clone is one. This chain links TRBV6-5 with TRBJ1-2; possibly TRBD1 for D (5 bases). The CDR3 contains 15 residues. Looked up from germline, CDR1 is MNHEY and CDR2 is SVGAGI. Trimming cost V 8 bases and J 4 bases, with 20 bases left between them. CDR3 sequence reads: CASFLALGGVYGYTF. CDR3 sequence (DNA): TGTGCCAGCTTCCTGGCTTTGGGGGGGGTCTATGGCTACACCTTC.

V is TRBV4-1 and J is TRBJ2-3; D gene ambiguous. Germline V CDR1 and CDR2: MGHRA, YSYEKL. The CDR3 covers 15 residues. Trimming removed 7 bases from V and 2 bases from J, with 16 bases in between. The CDR3, as DNA: TGCGCCAGCACCGAGACCCGGCAGGCCACAGATACGCAGTATTTT. It is translated as CASTETRQATDTQYF.

The V and J genes are TRBV18 and TRBJ1-4; D may be TRBD1 (6 bases). The ends were cut back, 4 bases at V and 3 bases at J, with 12 bases in the middle. Germline V gene data show CDR1 as KGHSH and CDR2 as LQKENI. The CDR3 covers 15 residues. The CDR3 loop is CASSLGRGANEKLFF. In nucleotides, the CDR3 is TGTGCCAGCTCACTTGGCAGGGGAGCTAATGAAAAACTGTTTTTT.

The chain recombines TRBV28 with TRBJ1-4, with TRBD1 matching over 7 bases. The junction had 11 bases not matched to a gene; V was cut back by 3 bases and J by 7 bases. This CDR3 is built from 16 residues. Germline CDR1 MDHEN, CDR2 SYDVKM. CDR3: CASSFSAGGGIEKLFF. For the CDR3, the DNA is TGTGCCAGCAGTTTCTCCGCAGGGGGAGGTATTGAAAAACTGTTTTTT. The full variable domain, with the rest looked up from reference TRBV28 and TRBJ1-4, is DVKVTQSSRYLVKRTGEKVFLECVQDMDHENMFWYRQDPGLGLRLIYFSYDVKMKEKGDIPEGYSVSREKKERFSLILESASTNQTSMYLCASSFSAGGGIEKLFFGSGTQLSVL.

The chain carries TRBV3-1 (or the pseudogene TRBV3-2) and TRBJ1-2; the D gene is possibly TRBD1 (6 bases). Trimming removed 1 base from V and 4 bases from J, with 13 bases in between. CDR3 length: 15 residues. Germline assignment: CDR1 LGHDT and CDR2 YNNKEL (reference sequence). DNA of the CDR3: TGTGCCAGCAGCCAAGGGACAGTAGTCCCCTATGGCTACACCTTC. This encodes CASSQGTVVPYGYTF.

The rearrangement uses TRBV11-3 and TRBJ2-7, with D possibly TRBD1 on 6 matching bases. V lost 5 bases, J lost 1 base, and 12 bases lay in between. The CDR3 consists of 14 residues. Germline CDR1 is SGHNT and CDR2 is YENEEA. This chain's CDR3 is CASSINRVSYEQYV. In DNA, the CDR3 is TGTGCCAGCAGCATAAACAGGGTTTCCTACGAGCAGTACGTC.

The chain recombines TRBV6-5 with TRBJ2-1; 15 bases align to TRBD2. Germline lookup yields CDR1 MNHEY and CDR2 SVGAGI. With V trimmed by 4 bases and J by 8 bases, 6 bases remained unmatched. The CDR3 totals 16 residues. Written as DNA, the CDR3 is TGTGCCAGCAGTTTCGGACTAGCGGGGGGGCAAGATGAGCAGTTCTTC. Residues: CASSFGLAGGQDEQFF.

The rearrangement links TRBV4-1 to TRBJ1-4, with no clear D. Germline-derived CDR1 and CDR2 are MGHRA and YSYEKL. The CDR3 contains 13 residues. V was cut by 4 bases and J by 5 bases, with 8 bases left in between. The CDR3 spells CASSPWRNEKLFF. CDR3 coding DNA: TGCGCCAGCAGCCCCTGGCGGAATGAAAAACTGTTTTTT.

This clone has only one observation. The CDR3 coding sequence is TGTGCCAGCAGTACCCCGGACAGTAACACTGAAGCTTTCTTT. Protein: CASSTPDSNTEAFF. This chain links TRBV6-5 with TRBJ1-1, with D possibly being TRBD1 (6 bases). Germline lookup yields CDR1 MNHEY and CDR2 SVGAGI. The CDR3 covers 14 residues. Trimming stripped 5 bases from V and 2 bases from J, with 12 bases between.

The chain joins TRBV5-4 to TRBJ2-3, with 7 bases that match TRBD1. CDR1 and CDR2 (germline): SGHNT, YYREEE (reference sequence). After removal of 4 bases from V and 0 bases from J, the junction contained 8 bases not matched to a gene. CDR3 size: 16 residues. The CDR3 reads CASSPLGQRSTDTQYF. CDR3 in DNA: TGTGCCAGCAGCCCGTTGGGACAGAGGAGCACAGATACGCAGTATTTT.

V usage is TRBV12-5 and J usage is TRBJ1-5, with D possibly being TRBD1 (5 bases). Germline CDR1 reads LGHNT; CDR2 reads FRNRAP. This CDR3 has 12 residues. V dropped 7 bases and J dropped 7 bases, with 11 bases sitting between them. CDR3 region: CASAQGGQPQHF. In DNA form, the CDR3 reads TGTGCTAGTGCGCAGGGCGGCCAGCCCCAGCATTTT.

This chain joins TRBV12-5 and TRBJ1-3; D is ambiguous. CDR3 length: 16 residues. V was pared by 3 bases and J by 3 bases, with 15 bases between. Per the germline V gene, CDR1 is LGHNT and CDR2 is FRNRAP. The CDR3 bases are TGTGCTAGTGGTTTTCTGGGCGCAGCTATTGGAAACACCATATATTTT. Amino acids: CASGFLGAAIGNTIYF.

CDR3 coding DNA: TGTGCCAGCAGCTCGGGAGACGACAGGGTGGCTGGCTACACCTTC. As protein: CASSSGDDRVAGYTF. The chain has TRBV9 and TRBJ1-2; 7 bases align to TRBD1. This CDR3 has 15 amino acids. After removal of 4 bases from V and 7 bases from J, the junction contained 13 bases not matched to a gene. Germline V lookup: CDR1 SGDLS, CDR2 YYNGEE.